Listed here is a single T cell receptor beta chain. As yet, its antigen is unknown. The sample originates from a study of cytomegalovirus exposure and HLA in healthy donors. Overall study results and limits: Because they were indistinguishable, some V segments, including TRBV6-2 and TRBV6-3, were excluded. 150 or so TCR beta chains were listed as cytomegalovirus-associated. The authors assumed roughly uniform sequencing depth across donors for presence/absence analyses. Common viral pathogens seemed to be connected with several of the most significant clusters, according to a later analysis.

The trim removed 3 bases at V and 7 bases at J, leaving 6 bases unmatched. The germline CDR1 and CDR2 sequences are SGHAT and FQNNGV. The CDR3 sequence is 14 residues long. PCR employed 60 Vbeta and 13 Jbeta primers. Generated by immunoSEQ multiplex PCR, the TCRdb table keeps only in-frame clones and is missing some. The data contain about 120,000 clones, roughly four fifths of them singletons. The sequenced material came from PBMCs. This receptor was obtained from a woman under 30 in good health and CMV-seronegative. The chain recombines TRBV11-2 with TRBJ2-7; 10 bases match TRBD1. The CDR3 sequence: CASSFDRGPLEQYF. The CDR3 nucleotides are TGTGCCAGCAGCTTCGACAGGGGGCCCCTAGAGCAGTACTTC.